A single sample is the source of the 19 T cell receptor beta chains below, sequenced in a study of cytomegalovirus exposure and HLA in healthy donors. The PCR made use of 60 Vbeta and 13 Jbeta primers. The repertoire was sequenced with immunoSEQ multiplex PCR; TCRdb's copy has only in-frame clones and lacks some. This table has under 200,000 clones, 79% appearing once. Sequenced: PBMCs. These receptors were taken from a woman aged 40 to 50 in good health and CMV-seronegative.

This clone showed up just a few times. J is TRBJ1-5 and V is TRBV27, with 7 bases lining up with TRBD1. The CDR3 runs 14 residues. Per the germline V gene, CDR1 is MNHEY and CDR2 is SMNVEV (reference sequence). J was trimmed by 4 bases and V by 5 bases; bases with no gene match: 5. Here the CDR3 reads CASSLTGMNQPQHF. The CDR3 region has the DNA TGTGCCAGCAGTCTGACAGGGATGAATCAGCCCCAGCATTTT.

The chain joins TRBV6-4 to TRBJ2-2; TRBD2 matches at 8 bases. This CDR3 has 14 residues. The germline V gene has CDR1 MRHNA and CDR2 SNTAGT. V was pared by 6 bases and J by 4 bases, with 4 bases of the junction left unmatched. CDR3 region: CASRASGGTGELFF. The CDR3 coding sequence is TGTGCCAGCAGAGCCAGCGGGGGCACCGGGGAGCTGTTTTTT.

The chain joins TRBV27 to TRBJ2-3; 9 nucleotides match TRBD1. There are 14 residues in the CDR3. Germline V CDR1 and CDR2: MNHEY, SMNVEV (reference sequence). J lost 4 bases, V lost 8 bases, and 7 bases had no gene match. CDR3 protein: CASSGTGLPDTQYF. In DNA form, the CDR3 reads TGTGCCAGCTCCGGGACAGGGCTTCCAGATACGCAGTATTTT.

V gene TRBV4-1 combines with J gene TRBJ1-5; unclear D gene. The length of the CDR3 is 15 residues. CDR1 is MGHRA, CDR2 YSYEKL, per germline. The ends were cut back, 0 bases at V and 0 bases at J, with 6 bases in the middle. DNA for the CDR3: TGCGCCAGCAGCCAAGACGGTACTAGCAATCAGCCCCAGCATTTT. This codes for CASSQDGTSNQPQHF.

The chain uses TRBV5-1 and TRBJ1-1; D unresolved. Trimming removed 6 bases at V and 11 bases at J, with 14 bases between. Per germline, CDR1 SGHRS and CDR2 YFSETQ. The CDR3 has 11 residues. CDR3 bases: TGCGCCAGCATCGGGCCCTCGGGGGCTTTCTTT. Protein sequence: CASIGPSGAFF. Together with reference TRBV5-1 and TRBJ1-1, the CDR3 gives the full variable domain: KAGVTQTPRYLIKTRGQQVTLSCSPISGHRSVSWYQQTPGQGLQFLFEYFSETQRNKGNFPGRFSGRQFSNSRSEMNVSTLELGDSALYLCASIGPSGAFFGQGTRLTVV.

V is TRBV9 and J is TRBJ1-1, with no clear D. Germline CDR1 SGDLS, CDR2 YYNGEE. V was pared by 0 bases and J by 3 bases, with 12 bases between. The CDR3 contains 15 residues. The CDR3 nucleotides are TGTGCCAGCAGCGTAGCTGTGAGTTCGGACACTGAAGCTTTCTTT. The encoded protein is CASSVAVSSDTEAFF.

The rearrangement links TRBV7-9 to TRBJ1-5; TRBD1 might be the D (5 bases). The CDR3 has 16 residues. V gave up 3 bases and J gave up 0 bases, with 12 bases separating them. Germline CDR1 reads SEHNR; CDR2 reads FQNEAQ (reference sequence). The CDR3 bases are TGTGCCAGCAGCTTCGGAGGGGACTTTAGCAATCAGCCCCAGCATTTT. Encoded protein: CASSFGGDFSNQPQHF.

This clone was picked up a small number of times. The rearrangement uses TRBV11-3 and TRBJ1-6; D is uncertain. The germline V gene has CDR1 SGHNT and CDR2 YENEEA. Trimming left V 5 bases short and J 4 bases short, with 6 bases between. The length of the CDR3 is 13 residues. This CDR3 is CASSLLYNSPLHF. CDR3 nucleotides: TGTGCCAGCAGCCTCCTTTATAATTCACCCCTCCACTTT.

The chain uses TRBV4-1 and TRBJ1-5, with D hard to call. This CDR3 region has 17 residues. The germline V gene has CDR1 MGHRA and CDR2 YSYEKL. Trimming took off 2 bases at V and 0 bases at J, with 14 bases between the two ends. The CDR3 sequence: CASSQLPEPYSNQPQHF. The CDR3, as DNA: TGCGCCAGCAGCCAACTACCCGAGCCTTATAGCAATCAGCCCCAGCATTTT.

This sequence joins TRBV27 and TRBJ2-7; TRBD1 matches at 8 bases. CDR3 length: 16 residues. V was pared by 4 bases and J by 2 bases, with 10 bases of the junction left unmatched. The germline V gene encodes CDR1 MNHEY and CDR2 SMNVEV (reference sequence). CDR3 protein: CASSSSTGDLAYEQYF. CDR3 bases: TGTGCCAGCAGTTCATCGACAGGGGATCTCGCCTACGAGCAGTACTTC.

DNA of the CDR3: TGTGCCAGCAGCCAGCTGAGTGGGGGACAGGCCTCCTACGAGCAGTACTTC. It translates to CASSQLSGGQASYEQYF. The chain is built from TRBV4-2 and TRBJ2-5; 8 bases agree with TRBD1. The better agreement between TRBJ2-7 and the DNA end casts doubt on the J call. The CDR3 has 17 amino acids. Germline V lookup: CDR1 LGHNA, CDR2 YNFKEQ.

This clone has more than one count but fewer than ten. V usage is TRBV5-6 and J usage is TRBJ1-1; no reliable D call. V was clipped by 3 bases and J by 2 bases, with 2 bases between them. CDR3 length: 11 amino acids. The V gene's germline CDR1 is SGHDT and CDR2 YYEEEE. This chain's CDR3 is CASSSNTEAFF. The CDR3 DNA is TGTGCCAGCAGCTCTAACACTGAAGCTTTCTTT.

The V call is TRBV5-1, the J call TRBJ1-1, with D perhaps matching TRBD1 (6 bases). V was pared by 5 bases and J by 0 bases, with 14 bases between. CDR3 length equals 15 residues. Germline V lookup: CDR1 SGHRS, CDR2 YFSETQ. CDR3 nucleotides: TGCGCCAGCAGAGGGGGGGACACTATGAACACTGAAGCTTTCTTT. This sequence encodes CASRGGDTMNTEAFF.

The V call is TRBV6-1, the J call TRBJ2-7, with D tentatively TRBD1 (8 bases). The V and J ends lost 8 bases and 3 bases respectively, with 20 bases between them. Germline V gene sequence: CDR1 MNHNS, CDR2 SASEGT. The CDR3 contains 15 residues. The CDR3 coding sequence is TGTGCCAGCCTCTGGGAGGGGACAGGACGCTACGAGCAGTACTTC. Residues: CASLWEGTGRYEQYF.

This clone was detected a few times. The rearrangement links TRBV7-9 to TRBJ1-4, with TRBD1 matching 7 bases. CDR1 SEHNR and CDR2 FQNEAQ come from the germline V gene (reference sequence). The CDR3 is made up of 14 amino acids. The V and J ends lost 5 bases and 8 bases, in that order; junction bases with no gene match: 8. DNA for the CDR3: TGTGCCAGCAGCCCTCAGGGGGTTGGGGAAAAACTGTTTTTT. Encoded protein: CASSPQGVGEKLFF. The full variable domain, in which reference TRBV7-9 and TRBJ1-4 provide the parts outside the CDR3, is DTGVSQNPRHKITKRGQNVTFRCDPISEHNRLYWYRQTLGQGPEFLTYFQNEAQLEKSRLLSDRFSAERPKGSFSTLEIQRTEQGDSAMYLCASSPQGVGEKLFFGSGTQLSVL.

The chain couples TRBV28 to TRBJ2-7; TRBD2 agrees at 11 bases. The CDR3 is 18 residues long. Looked up from germline, CDR1 is MDHEN and CDR2 is SYDVKM. Germline trimming cut 5 bases from V and 4 bases from J; bases unmatched to any gene: 16. DNA for the CDR3: TGTGCCAGCAGTCCCCGACCCTTCTTAGCGGGAGGGTTGTACGAGCAGTACTTC. This codes for CASSPRPFLAGGLYEQYF.

This clone occurred a few times. The J gene is TRBJ1-4, the V gene TRBV28; D is perhaps TRBD1 (5 bases). V shed 5 bases and J shed 7 bases, with 11 bases lying between them. CDR1 MDHEN and CDR2 SYDVKM come from the germline V gene. CDR3 length equals 13 residues. CDR3 coding DNA: TGTGCCAGCAGTGTGGGGCTTGGTGAAAAACTGTTTTTT. It encodes CASSVGLGEKLFF. Using reference TRBV28 and TRBJ1-4 for the parts outside the CDR3, the full variable domain is DVKVTQSSRYLVKRTGEKVFLECVQDMDHENMFWYRQDPGLGLRLIYFSYDVKMKEKGDIPEGYSVSREKKERFSLILESASTNQTSMYLCASSVGLGEKLFFGSGTQLSVL.

J is TRBJ2-3 and V is TRBV7-2, with TRBD2 identical over 9 bases. The CDR3 sequence is 15 residues long. Germline loops: CDR1 SGHTA, CDR2 FQGNSA. V trimming: 8 bases; J trimming: 0 bases; junction bases outside the gene matches: 6. Here the CDR3 DNA reads TGTGCCAGCTTCCTTAGCGGGAGAAGCACAGATACGCAGTATTTT. Its protein product is CASFLSGRSTDTQYF.

CDR3 protein: CAWRQLYPVVSTEAFF. For the CDR3, the DNA is TGTGCCTGGAGACAACTATACCCGGTTGTGAGCACTGAAGCTTTCTTT. This sequence joins TRBV30 and TRBJ1-1; D unresolved. The germline CDR1 and CDR2 sequences are GTSNPN and SVGIG (reference sequence). V lost 3 bases and J lost 4, with 21 bases in between. This CDR3 is built from 16 residues.